This TCR beta chain was sequenced in a study of T cell clonotyping in hematopoietic cell transplantation. Study observations and caveats: Pathologically expanded recipient clonotypes increased progressively from day 30 to day 180 as diversity fell. Graft donor and pretransplant recipient Inverse Simpson Index values predicted broader posttransplant TCR diversity.

In regard to this clone: Its specificity is unknown.

The protocol was immunoSEQ multiplex PCR, while the TCRdb copy is restricted to in-frame clones and leaves out a portion. The sample includes approximately 250 clones, 90% of them seen just once. The CDR3 has 13 residues. Trimming left V 2 bases short and J 5 bases short, with 9 bases between. Germline CDR1 reads SGHAT; CDR2 reads FQNNGV. Recipients were bled about 28 days pretransplant and at posttransplant days 30, 100, 180. This receptor was taken from a male patient aged 18 to 35 who had an allogeneic stem cell transplant, so the T cells may come from the graft donor. Some clones in this sample may be carry-over from other donors' samples. The sample here was PBMCs, taken 30 days after allogeneic stem cell transplant. This chain connects TRBV11-2 to TRBJ1-1; D is undetermined. This CDR3 is CASSLSSGTEAFF. The CDR3, as DNA: TGTGCCAGCAGCTTATCCTCGGGGACTGAAGCTTTCTTT.